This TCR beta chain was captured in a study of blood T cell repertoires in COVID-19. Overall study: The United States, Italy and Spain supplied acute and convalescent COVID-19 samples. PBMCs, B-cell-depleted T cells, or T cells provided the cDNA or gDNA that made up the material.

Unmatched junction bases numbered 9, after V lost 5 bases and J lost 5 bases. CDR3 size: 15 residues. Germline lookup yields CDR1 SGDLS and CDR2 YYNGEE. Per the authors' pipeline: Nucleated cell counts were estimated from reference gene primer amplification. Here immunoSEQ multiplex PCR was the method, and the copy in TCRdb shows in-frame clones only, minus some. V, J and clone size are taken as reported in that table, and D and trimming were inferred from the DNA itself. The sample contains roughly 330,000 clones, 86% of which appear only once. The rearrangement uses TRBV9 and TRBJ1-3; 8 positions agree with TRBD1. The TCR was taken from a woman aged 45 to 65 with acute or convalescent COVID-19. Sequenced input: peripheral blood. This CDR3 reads CASSLGQGGRNTIYF. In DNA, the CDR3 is TGTGCCAGCAGTCTTGGACAGGGAGGGAGAAACACCATATATTTT.